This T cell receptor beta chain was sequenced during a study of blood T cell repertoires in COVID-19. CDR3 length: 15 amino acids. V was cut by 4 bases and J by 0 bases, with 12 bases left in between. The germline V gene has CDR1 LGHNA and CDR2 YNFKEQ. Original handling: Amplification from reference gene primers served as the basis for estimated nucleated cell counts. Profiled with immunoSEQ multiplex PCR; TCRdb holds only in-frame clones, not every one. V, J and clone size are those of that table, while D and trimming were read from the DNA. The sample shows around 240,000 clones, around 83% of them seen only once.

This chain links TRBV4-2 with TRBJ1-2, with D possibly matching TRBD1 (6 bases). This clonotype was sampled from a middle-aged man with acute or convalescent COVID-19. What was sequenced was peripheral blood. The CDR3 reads CASSPTGSTNYGYTF. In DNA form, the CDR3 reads TGTGCCAGCAGCCCCACAGGGTCGACTAACTATGGCTACACCTTC.